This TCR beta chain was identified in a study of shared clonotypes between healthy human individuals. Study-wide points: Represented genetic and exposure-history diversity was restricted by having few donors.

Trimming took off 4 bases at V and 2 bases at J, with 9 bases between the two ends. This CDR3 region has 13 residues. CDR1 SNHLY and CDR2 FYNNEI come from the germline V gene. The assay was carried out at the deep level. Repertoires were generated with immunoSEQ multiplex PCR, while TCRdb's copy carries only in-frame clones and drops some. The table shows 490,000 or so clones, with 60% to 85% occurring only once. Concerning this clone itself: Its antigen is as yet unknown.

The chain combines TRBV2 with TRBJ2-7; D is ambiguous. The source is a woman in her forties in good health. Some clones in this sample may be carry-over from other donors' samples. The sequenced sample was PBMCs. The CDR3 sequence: CASSVSQAYEQYF. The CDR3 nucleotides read TGTGCCAGCAGTGTTAGCCAGGCCTACGAGCAGTACTTC. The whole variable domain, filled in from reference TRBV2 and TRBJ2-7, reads EPEVTQTPSHQVTQMGQEVILRCVPISNHLYFYWYRQILGQKVEFLVSFYNNEISEKSEIFDDQFSVERPDGSNFTLKIRSTKLEDSAMYFCASSVSQAYEQYFGPGTRLTVT.